Below are 5 T cell receptor beta chains sequenced from a single sample in a study of cytomegalovirus exposure and HLA in healthy donors. It was with 60 Vbeta and 13 Jbeta primers that the PCR ran. The table came from immunoSEQ multiplex PCR; TCRdb's copy has only in-frame clones and leaves some out. The table includes around 140,000 clones, 76% detected once. Source material: PBMCs. These receptors all come from a female donor in good health and CMV-seropositive.

The chain combines TRBV5-1 with TRBJ1-6, with D uncertain. The CDR3 sequence is 14 residues long. Per germline, CDR1 SGHRS and CDR2 YFSETQ. The V end lost 7 bases, the J end lost 7 bases, and 15 bases lay between the germline ends. CDR3 DNA sequence: TGCGCCAGCGCCTCGCAGGCGGGCAATTCACCCCTCCACTTT. It is translated as CASASQAGNSPLHF.

The chain uses TRBV18 and TRBJ2-7; 9 bases line up with TRBD1. Per the germline V gene, CDR1 is KGHSH and CDR2 is LQKENI. The junction had 6 bases not matched to a gene; V was cut back by 3 bases and J by 6 bases. CDR3 length: 14 amino acids. CDR3 sequence (DNA): TGTGCCAGCTCACCTGAGAACAGGGGGCGCGAGCAGTACTTC. It is translated as CASSPENRGREQYF.

Points on this clone: In the same sample, other DNA sequences code for this CDR3. The rearrangement joins TRBV7-6 to TRBJ2-7, with 11 bases lining up with TRBD2. The germline gives CDR1 SGHVS, CDR2 FNYEAQ. The CDR3 is made up of 15 amino acids. V shed 4 bases and J 1 base; nucleotides not matched to a gene: 3. DNA of the CDR3: TGTGCCAGCAGCTCCACTAGCGGGGGTTCCTACGAGCAGTACTTC. Its protein product is CASSSTSGGSYEQYF.

The rearrangement links TRBV30 to TRBJ1-5; perhaps TRBD1 as D (6 bases). The V end was cut by 2 bases, the J end by 2 bases, with 13 bases between. Germline V gives CDR1 GTSNPN, CDR2 SVGIG (reference sequence). The CDR3 extends over 15 amino acids. Here the CDR3 reads CAWSHREGGNQPQHF. In DNA form, the CDR3 reads TGTGCCTGGAGTCACAGGGAAGGGGGCAATCAGCCCCAGCATTTT.

The V and J genes are TRBV9 and TRBJ2-1; a weak D match, TRBD2 (6 bases). V lost 7 bases and J lost 2, with 13 bases in between. CDR1 is SGDLS, CDR2 YYNGEE, per germline. CDR3 size: 14 residues. CDR3 bases: TGTGCCAGCGGTAGCGGTAGAACCTACAATGAGCAGTTCTTC. Translated: CASGSGRTYNEQFF. The full variable domain, rest sourced from reference TRBV9 and TRBJ2-1, is DSGVTQTPKHLITATGQRVTLRCSPRSGDLSVYWYQQSLDQGLQFLIQYYNGEERAKGNILERFSAQQFPDLHSELNLSSLELGDSALYFCASGSGRTYNEQFFGPGTRLTVL.